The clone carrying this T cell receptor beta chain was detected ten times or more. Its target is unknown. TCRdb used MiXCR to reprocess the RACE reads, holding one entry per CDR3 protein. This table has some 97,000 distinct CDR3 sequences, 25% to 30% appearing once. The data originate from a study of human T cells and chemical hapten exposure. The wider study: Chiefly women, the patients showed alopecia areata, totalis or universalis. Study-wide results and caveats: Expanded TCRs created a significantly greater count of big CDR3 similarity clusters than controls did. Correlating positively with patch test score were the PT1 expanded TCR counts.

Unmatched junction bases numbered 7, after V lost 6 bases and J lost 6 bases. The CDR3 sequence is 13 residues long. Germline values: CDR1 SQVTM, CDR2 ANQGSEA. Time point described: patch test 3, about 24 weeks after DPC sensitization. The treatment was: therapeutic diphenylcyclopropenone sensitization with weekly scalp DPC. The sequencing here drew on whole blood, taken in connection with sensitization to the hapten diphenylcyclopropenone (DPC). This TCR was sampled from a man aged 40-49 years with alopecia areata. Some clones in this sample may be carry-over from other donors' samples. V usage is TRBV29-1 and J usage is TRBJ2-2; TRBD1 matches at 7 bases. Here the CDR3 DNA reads TGCAGCGTCGAGGGACAGAGGCCCGGGGAGCTGTTTTTT. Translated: CSVEGQRPGELFF.